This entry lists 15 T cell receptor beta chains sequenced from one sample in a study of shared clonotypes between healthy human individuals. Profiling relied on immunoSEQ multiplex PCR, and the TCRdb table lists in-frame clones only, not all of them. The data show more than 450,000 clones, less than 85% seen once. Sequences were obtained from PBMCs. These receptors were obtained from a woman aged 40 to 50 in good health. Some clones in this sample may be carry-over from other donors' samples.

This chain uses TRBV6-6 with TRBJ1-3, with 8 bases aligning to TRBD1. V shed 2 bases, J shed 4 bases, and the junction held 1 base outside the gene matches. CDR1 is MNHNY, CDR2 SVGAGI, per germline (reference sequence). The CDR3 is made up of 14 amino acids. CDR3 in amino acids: CASSYRTGGNTIYF. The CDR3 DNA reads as TGTGCCAGCAGTTACCGGACAGGGGGAAACACCATATATTTT.

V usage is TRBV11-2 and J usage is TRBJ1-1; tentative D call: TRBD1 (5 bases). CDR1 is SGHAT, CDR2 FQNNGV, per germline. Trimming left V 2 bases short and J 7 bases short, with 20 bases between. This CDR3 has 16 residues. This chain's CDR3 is CASSLSVVQGRYEAFF. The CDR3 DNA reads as TGTGCCAGCAGCTTATCAGTAGTCCAGGGTAGATATGAAGCTTTCTTT.

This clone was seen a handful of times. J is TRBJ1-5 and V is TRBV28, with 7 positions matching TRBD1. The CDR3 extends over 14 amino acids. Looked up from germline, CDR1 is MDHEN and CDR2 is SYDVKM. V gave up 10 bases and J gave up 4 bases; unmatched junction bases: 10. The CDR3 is CATGQAGRNQPQHF. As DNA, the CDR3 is TGTGCCACCGGACAGGCGGGGAGAAATCAGCCCCAGCATTTT.

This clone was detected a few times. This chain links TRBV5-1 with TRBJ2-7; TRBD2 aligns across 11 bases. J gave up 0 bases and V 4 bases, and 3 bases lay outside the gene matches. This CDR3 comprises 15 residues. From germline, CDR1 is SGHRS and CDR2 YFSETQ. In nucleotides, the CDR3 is TGCGCCAGCAGCGGTGGACTAGCGGGCTCCTACGAGCAGTACTTC. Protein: CASSGGLAGSYEQYF.

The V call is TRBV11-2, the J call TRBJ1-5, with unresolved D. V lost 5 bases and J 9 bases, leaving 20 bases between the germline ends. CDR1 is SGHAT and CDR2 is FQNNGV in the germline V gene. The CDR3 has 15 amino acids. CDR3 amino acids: CASSPNNSPMGPQHF. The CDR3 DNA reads TGTGCCAGCAGCCCGAATAACAGCCCAATGGGGCCCCAGCATTTT.

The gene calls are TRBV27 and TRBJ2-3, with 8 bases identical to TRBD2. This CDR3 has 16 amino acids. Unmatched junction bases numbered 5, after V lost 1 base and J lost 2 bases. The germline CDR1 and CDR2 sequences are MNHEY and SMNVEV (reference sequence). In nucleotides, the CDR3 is TGTGCCAGCAGTTTATTCGTAGCGGGGAACACAGATACGCAGTATTTT. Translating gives CASSLFVAGNTDTQYF.

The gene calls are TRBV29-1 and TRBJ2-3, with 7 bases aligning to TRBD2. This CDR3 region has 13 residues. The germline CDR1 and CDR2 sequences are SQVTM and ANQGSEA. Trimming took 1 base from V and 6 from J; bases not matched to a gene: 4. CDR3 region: CSVEVGGWDTQYF. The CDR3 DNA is TGCAGCGTTGAAGTGGGGGGGTGGGATACGCAGTATTTT.

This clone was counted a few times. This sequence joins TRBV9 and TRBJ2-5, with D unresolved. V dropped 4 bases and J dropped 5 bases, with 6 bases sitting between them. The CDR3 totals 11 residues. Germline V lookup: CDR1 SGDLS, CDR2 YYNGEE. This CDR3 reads CASSREETQYF. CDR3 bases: TGTGCCAGCAGCCGAGAGGAGACCCAGTACTTC.

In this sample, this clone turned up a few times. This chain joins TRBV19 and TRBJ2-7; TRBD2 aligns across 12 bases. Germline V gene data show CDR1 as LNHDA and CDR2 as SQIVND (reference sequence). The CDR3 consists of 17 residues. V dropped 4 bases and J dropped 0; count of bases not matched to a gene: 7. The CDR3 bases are TGTGCCAGTAGTAAGTGGACTAGCGGGGCGAGCTCCTACGAGCAGTACTTC. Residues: CASSKWTSGASSYEQYF. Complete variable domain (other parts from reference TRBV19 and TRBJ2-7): DGGITQSPKYLFRKEGQNVTLSCEQNLNHDAMYWYRQDPGQGLRLIYYSQIVNDFQKGDIAEGYSVSREKKESFPLTVTSAQKNPTAFYLCASSKWTSGASSYEQYFGPGTRLTVT.

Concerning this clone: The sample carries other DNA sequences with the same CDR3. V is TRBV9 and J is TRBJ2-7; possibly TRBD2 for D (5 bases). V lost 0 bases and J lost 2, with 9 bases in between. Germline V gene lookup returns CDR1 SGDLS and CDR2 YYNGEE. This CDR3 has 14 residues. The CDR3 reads CASSVGTVAYEQYF. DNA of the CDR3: TGTGCCAGCAGCGTAGGGACTGTCGCCTACGAGCAGTACTTC.

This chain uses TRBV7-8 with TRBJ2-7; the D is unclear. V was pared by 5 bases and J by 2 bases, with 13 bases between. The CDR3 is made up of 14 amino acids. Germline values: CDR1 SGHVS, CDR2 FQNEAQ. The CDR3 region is CASSPGRVTYEQYF. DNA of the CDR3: TGTGCCAGCAGCCCAGGACGCGTGACCTACGAGCAGTACTTC.

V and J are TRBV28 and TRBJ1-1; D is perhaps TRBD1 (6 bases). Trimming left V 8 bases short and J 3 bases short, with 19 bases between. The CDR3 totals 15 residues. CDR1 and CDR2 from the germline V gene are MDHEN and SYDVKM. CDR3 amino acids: CASHLSQGRDTEAFF. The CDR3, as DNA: TGTGCCAGCCACCTCTCCCAGGGGAGGGACACTGAAGCTTTCTTT. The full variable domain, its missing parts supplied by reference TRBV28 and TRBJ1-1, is DVKVTQSSRYLVKRTGEKVFLECVQDMDHENMFWYRQDPGLGLRLIYFSYDVKMKEKGDIPEGYSVSREKKERFSLILESASTNQTSMYLCASHLSQGRDTEAFFGQGTRLTVV.

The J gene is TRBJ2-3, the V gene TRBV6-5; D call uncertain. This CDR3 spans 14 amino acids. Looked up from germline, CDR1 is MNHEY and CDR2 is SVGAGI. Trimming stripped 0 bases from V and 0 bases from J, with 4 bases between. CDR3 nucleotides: TGTGCCAGCAGTTACTCTCTGAGCACAGATACGCAGTATTTT. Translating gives CASSYSLSTDTQYF.

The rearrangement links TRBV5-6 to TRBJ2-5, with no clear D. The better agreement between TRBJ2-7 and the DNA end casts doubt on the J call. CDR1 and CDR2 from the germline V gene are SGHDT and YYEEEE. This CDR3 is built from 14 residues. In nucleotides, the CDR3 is TGTGCCAGCAGCCGACTGCAGGTCTCCTACGAGCAGTACTTC. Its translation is CASSRLQVSYEQYF.

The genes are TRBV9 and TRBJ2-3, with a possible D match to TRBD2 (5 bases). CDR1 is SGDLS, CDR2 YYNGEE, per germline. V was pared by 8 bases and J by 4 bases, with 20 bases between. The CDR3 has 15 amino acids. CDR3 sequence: CASTPRGPSADTQYF. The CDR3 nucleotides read TGTGCCAGTACGCCCCGAGGGCCGAGCGCAGATACGCAGTATTTT.